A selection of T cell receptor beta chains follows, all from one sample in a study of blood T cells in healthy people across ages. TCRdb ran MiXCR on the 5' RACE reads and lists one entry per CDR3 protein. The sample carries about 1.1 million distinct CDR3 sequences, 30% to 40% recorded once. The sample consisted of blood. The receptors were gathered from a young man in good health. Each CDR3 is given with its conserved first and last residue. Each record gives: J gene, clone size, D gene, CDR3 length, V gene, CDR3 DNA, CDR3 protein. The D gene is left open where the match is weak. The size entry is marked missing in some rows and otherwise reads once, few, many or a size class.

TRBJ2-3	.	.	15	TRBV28	TGTGCCAGCCTCCCCGGGGGGCCTAGCACAGATACGCAGTATTTT	CASLPGGPSTDTQYF
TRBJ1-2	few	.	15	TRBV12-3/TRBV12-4	TGTGCCAGCAGGGGGACGACACGGGGGGTATCTGGCTACACCTTC	CASRGTTRGVSGYTF
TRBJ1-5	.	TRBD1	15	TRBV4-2	TGTGCCAGCAGCCAAGAAGGACAGGCTGGACAGCCCCAGCATTTT	CASSQEGQAGQPQHF
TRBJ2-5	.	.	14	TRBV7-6	TGTGCCAGCAGCCGAACCAGGACAACCAATGAGCAGTACTTC	CASSRTRTTNEQYF
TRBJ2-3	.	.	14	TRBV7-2	TGTGCCAGCAGCGTCACACAGGGTCCAGATACGCAGTATTTT	CASSVTQGPDTQYF
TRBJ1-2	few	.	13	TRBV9	TGTGCCAGCACCCGGGGGGCGAACTATGGCTACACCTTC	CASTRGANYGYTF
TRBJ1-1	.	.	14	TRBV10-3	TGTGCCATCAGGAGAGGGGCTGAGGGCACTGAAGCTTTCTTT	CAIRRGAEGTEAFF
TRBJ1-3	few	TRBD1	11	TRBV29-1	TGCAGCGTCAACAGGGGGAACACCATATATTTT	CSVNRGNTIYF
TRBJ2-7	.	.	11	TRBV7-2	TGTGCCAGCAGCAATGGTCTCGAGCAGTACTTC	CASSNGLEQYF
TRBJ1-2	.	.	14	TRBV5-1	TGCGCCAGCAGCTTGTTTAACACTAACTCTGGCTACACCTTC	CASSLFNTNSGYTF
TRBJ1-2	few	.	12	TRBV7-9	TGTGCCAGCAGCTTAACCAGCTATGGCTACACCTTC	CASSLTSYGYTF
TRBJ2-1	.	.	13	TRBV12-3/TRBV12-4	TGTGCCAGCAGGCCCACAGGGATGGACGAGCAGTTCTTC	CASRPTGMDEQFF
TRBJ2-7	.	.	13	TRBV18	TGTGCCAGCTCACCCTTCCTCTCCTACGAGCAGTACTTC	CASSPFLSYEQYF
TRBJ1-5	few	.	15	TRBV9	TGTGCCAGCAGCGTAGCTTCCGACCCGAATCAGCCCCAGCATTTT	CASSVASDPNQPQHF
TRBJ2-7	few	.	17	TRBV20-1	TGCAGTGCTAGAAATTCAGGGGACATATTGAGCTCCTACGAGCAGTACTTC	CSARNSGDILSSYEQYF
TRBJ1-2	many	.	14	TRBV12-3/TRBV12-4	TGTGCCAGCAGTTTAGGGGGGAAGAGATATGGCTACACCTTC	CASSLGGKRYGYTF
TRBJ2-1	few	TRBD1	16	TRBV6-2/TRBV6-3	TGTGCCAGCAGTTACTCAGGGACAGGGGTCTACAATGAGCAGTTCTTC	CASSYSGTGVYNEQFF
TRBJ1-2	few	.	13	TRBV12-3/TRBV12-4	TGTGCCAGCACCCAACAGGGTAGATATGGCTACACCTTC	CASTQQGRYGYTF
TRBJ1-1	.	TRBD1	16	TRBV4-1	TGCGCCAGCAGCCCTGGACCGACAGGGGTGAACACTGAAGCTTTCTTT	CASSPGPTGVNTEAFF
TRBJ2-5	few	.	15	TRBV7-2	TGTGCCAGCAGCTTAGAAGGGGAGGCGATGGAGACCCAGTACTTC	CASSLEGEAMETQYF
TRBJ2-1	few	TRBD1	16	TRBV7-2	TGTGCCAGCAGCGATCCCGGGACAGGGATCTACAATGAGCAGTTCTTC	CASSDPGTGIYNEQFF
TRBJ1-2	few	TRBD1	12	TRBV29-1	TGCAGCGTTGCAAGGACAGGCGATGGCTACACCTTC	CSVARTGDGYTF
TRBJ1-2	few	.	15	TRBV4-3	TGCGCCAGCAGCCAAGATGGAGACGGGAACTATGGCTACACCTTC	CASSQDGDGNYGYTF
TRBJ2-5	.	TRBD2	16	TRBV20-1	TGCAGTGCCTTACGGGGGACTAGCGGGGGGCAAGAGACCCAGTACTTC	CSALRGTSGGQETQYF
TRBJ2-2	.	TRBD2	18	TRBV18	TGTGCCAGCTCACCAGGCCCTAGCGGGGGCCTTAACACCGGGGAGCTGTTTTTT	CASSPGPSGGLNTGELFF
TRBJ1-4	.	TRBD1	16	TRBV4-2	TGTGCCAGCAGCCTGGAAAAAACAGGGGGGCCGGAAAAACTGTTTTTT	CASSLEKTGGPEKLFF
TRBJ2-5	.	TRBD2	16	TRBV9	TGTGCCAGCAGCGTAGCGGCACTAGCGGGGGTAGAGACCCAGTACTTC	CASSVAALAGVETQYF
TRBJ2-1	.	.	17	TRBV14	TGTGCCAGCAGCCAAGTTGAGACGGGGGCCTCCTACAATGAGCAGTTCTTC	CASSQVETGASYNEQFF
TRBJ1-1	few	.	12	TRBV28	TGTGCCAGCAGTTTTAAAGACAGGCAAGCTTTCTTT	CASSFKDRQAFF
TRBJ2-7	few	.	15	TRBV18	TGTGCCAGCTCACCAAGCTCCAGATCTAGTCTCGAGCAGTACTTC	CASSPSSRSSLEQYF
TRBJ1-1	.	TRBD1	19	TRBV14	TGTGCCAGCAGCCTACACCCAGGACAGGGAGGTTTTGTGAACACTGAAGCTTTCTTT	CASSLHPGQGGFVNTEAFF
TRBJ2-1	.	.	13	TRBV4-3	TGCGCCAGCAGCCAAGAATGGGTTGCTGAGCAGTTCTTC	CASSQEWVAEQFF
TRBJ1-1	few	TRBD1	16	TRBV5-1	TGCGCCAGCAGCCGTGGACAGGGCGCCTCGAACACTGAAGCTTTCTTT	CASSRGQGASNTEAFF
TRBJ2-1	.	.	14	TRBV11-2	TGTGCCAGCAGCATCTTCCAGGGGTTTAATGAGCAGTTCTTC	CASSIFQGFNEQFF
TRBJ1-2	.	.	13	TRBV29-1	TGCAGCGTTGATGAGGCAGCGGGCTATGGCTACACCTTC	CSVDEAAGYGYTF
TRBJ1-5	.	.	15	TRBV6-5	TGTGCCAGCAGGAGCGTGGTTCATAGCAATCAGCCCCAGCATTTT	CASRSVVHSNQPQHF
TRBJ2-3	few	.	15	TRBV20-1	TGCAGTGCTAGAGGGTTAAGACTTAAGGAGTACACGCAGTATTTT	CSARGLRLKEYTQYF
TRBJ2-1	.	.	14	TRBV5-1	TGCGCCAGCAGCCATACTTCTGGCGGGGAGACCCAGTTCTTC	CASSHTSGGETQFF
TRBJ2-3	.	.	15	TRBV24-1	TGTGCCACCAGTGATTCCCGGGGTGTCACAGATACGCAGTATTTT	CATSDSRGVTDTQYF
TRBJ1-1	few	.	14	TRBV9	TGTGCCAGCAGCGTAGCAGTTAGGGACACTGAAGCTTTCTTT	CASSVAVRDTEAFF
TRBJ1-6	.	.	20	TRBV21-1	TGTGCCAGCAGCAAAGATCGGGGAGCTGCGGGGGACAAACATAATTCACCCCTCCACTTT	CASSKDRGAAGDKHNSPLHF
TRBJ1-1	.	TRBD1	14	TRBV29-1	TGCAGCGTTGGGCCACCCGGGACAGGGACTGAAGCTTTCTTT	CSVGPPGTGTEAFF
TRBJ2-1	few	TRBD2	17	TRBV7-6	TGTGCCAGCAGCATAACTAGCGTCCGAAGCTCCTACAATGAGCAGTTCTTC	CASSITSVRSSYNEQFF
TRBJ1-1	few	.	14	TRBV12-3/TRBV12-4	TGTGCCAGCAGTTTAGCCCCCGGGACATTCGAAGCTTTCTTT	CASSLAPGTFEAFF
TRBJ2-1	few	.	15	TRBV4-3	TGCGCCAGCAGCCAAGAGATACCCTCCTACAATGAGCAGTTCTTC	CASSQEIPSYNEQFF
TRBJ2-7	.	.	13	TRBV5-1	TGCGCCAGCAGCTTGGAGGTCCTCTACGAGCAGTACTTC	CASSLEVLYEQYF